What follows are 28 T cell receptor beta chains derived from one specimen sequenced in a study of T cells after somatic rescue of genetic block. The table came from immunoSEQ multiplex PCR; TCRdb's copy has only in-frame clones and leaves some out. The sample records roughly 65,000 clones, around 92% being singletons. The sequenced material came from peripheral blood mononuclear cells (PBMCs). The receptor source for this set is a man aged 35-49 years.

The rearrangement uses TRBV27 and TRBJ2-5, with D perhaps TRBD2 (6 bases). The germline V gene encodes CDR1 MNHEY and CDR2 SMNVEV (reference sequence). V was trimmed by 11 bases and J by 2 bases, leaving 21 bases between them. The CDR3 consists of 15 residues. CDR3 amino acids: CASSSVADLQETQYF. Here the CDR3 DNA reads TGTGCCTCCAGCAGCGTAGCGGACTTACAAGAGACCCAGTACTTC.

The chain carries TRBV7-6 and TRBJ2-5; no clear D. The CDR3 length is 13 residues. Germline values: CDR1 SGHVS, CDR2 FNYEAQ. V was shortened by 1 base and J by 2 bases, with 5 bases between the two germline ends. CDR3 loop: CASSLGRQETQYF. DNA of the CDR3: TGTGCCAGCAGCTTAGGGCGGCAAGAGACCCAGTACTTC.

The table lists this clone with a few counts. This chain connects TRBV5-1 to TRBJ2-5, with D unresolved. The CDR3 runs to 14 residues. Per the germline V gene, CDR1 is SGHRS and CDR2 is YFSETQ. Trimming removed 2 bases at V and 0 bases at J, with 8 bases between. CDR3 loop: CASSFWVDQETQYF. CDR3 DNA: TGCGCCAGCAGCTTTTGGGTTGACCAAGAGACCCAGTACTTC.

There are a few counts of this clone. The chain joins TRBV11-2 to TRBJ1-4; D is unclear. Trimming shortened V by 5 bases and J by 3 bases, and 7 bases separated the two germline ends. The CDR3 length is 13 residues. CDR1 and CDR2 (germline): SGHAT, FQNNGV. The CDR3 is CASSARPNEKLFF. The CDR3 DNA sequence: TGTGCCAGCAGCGCACGTCCTAATGAAAAACTGTTTTTT.

The chain recombines TRBV6-6 with TRBJ1-5; tentatively, D is TRBD1 (6 bases). Germline CDR1 MNHNY, CDR2 SVGAGI (reference sequence). There are 16 residues in the CDR3. V lost 3 bases and J 1 base, leaving 13 bases between the germline ends. The CDR3 coding sequence is TGTGCCAGCAGTTATAACAGGGAGGGAAGCAATCAGCCCCAGCATTTT. Encoded protein: CASSYNREGSNQPQHF.

The chain has TRBV10-3 and TRBJ1-1; D might be TRBD1 (6 bases). With 4 bases removed from V and 0 bases from J, the gap between germline ends came to 15 bases. This CDR3 contains 16 residues. The germline V gene has CDR1 ENHRY and CDR2 SYGVKD. CDR3 sequence (DNA): TGTGCCATCAGTGGGACAGATCGAATAATGAACACTGAAGCTTTCTTT. Amino acid sequence: CAISGTDRIMNTEAFF.

The chain uses TRBV7-3 and TRBJ1-3; D is undetermined. Germline V gives CDR1 SGHTA, CDR2 FQGTGA. Deletions cut 2 bases from V and 2 bases from J, with 10 bases between. This CDR3 is 15 amino acids long. CDR3 DNA sequence: TGTGCCAGCAGCTTAGATGGAGACCCTGGAAACACCATATATTTT. Protein sequence: CASSLDGDPGNTIYF.

This sequence joins TRBV27 and TRBJ2-1, with 10 positions matching TRBD2. Losses at the gene ends were 6 bases for V and 7 bases for J; bases not matched to a gene: 24. Germline CDR1 MNHEY, CDR2 SMNVEV (reference sequence). This CDR3 region has 20 residues. The CDR3 nucleotides are TGTGCCAGCAGCCGAAGACGGCTAGCGGGAGTGCCCCCTGGGTCAAATGAGCAGTTCTTC. Its translation is CASSRRRLAGVPPGSNEQFF.

As regards this clone: Within the sample, other DNA sequences also encode this same CDR3. The chain couples TRBV9 to TRBJ2-2, with D possibly TRBD2 on 6 matching bases. The CDR3 sequence is 16 residues long. Germline V gene data show CDR1 as SGDLS and CDR2 as YYNGEE. V gave up 0 bases and J gave up 0 bases, with 9 bases separating them. CDR3 amino acids: CASSVGPGANTGELFF. DNA for the CDR3: TGTGCCAGCAGCGTAGGTCCGGGGGCGAACACCGGGGAGCTGTTTTTT.

This chain links TRBV15 with TRBJ1-1; no firm D call. Germline V gives CDR1 LNHNV, CDR2 YYDKDF (reference sequence). This CDR3 has 15 amino acids. Deletions cut 5 bases from V and 1 base from J, with 14 bases between. CDR3 sequence reads: CATSAQESRNTEAFF. The CDR3 region has the DNA TGTGCCACCAGCGCCCAAGAGTCCAGGAACACTGAAGCTTTCTTT.

V usage is TRBV5-1 and J usage is TRBJ2-3; D is undetermined. CDR3 length: 14 amino acids. Trimming pared 2 bases from V and 0 bases from J, leaving 7 bases between. Per germline, CDR1 SGHRS and CDR2 YFSETQ. CDR3 DNA sequence: TGCGCCAGCAGCTTTTCGGACAGCACAGATACGCAGTATTTT. It codes for CASSFSDSTDTQYF.

This clone appeared once. The CDR3 DNA follows: TGTGCCAGCAGGGTACAGGGTCCTGGGGCCAACGTCCTGACTTTC. It is translated as CASRVQGPGANVLTF. This chain joins TRBV6-5 and TRBJ2-6, with TRBD1 as a possible D gene (6 bases). The V gene's germline CDR1 is MNHEY and CDR2 SVGAGI. This CDR3 has 15 amino acids. V lost 6 bases, J lost 2 bases, and 11 bases lay in between.

The V gene is TRBV5-1, the J gene TRBJ2-3; D gene unclear. There are 14 residues in the CDR3. V lost 0 bases, J lost 7 bases, and 12 bases lay in between. Germline V gene sequence: CDR1 SGHRS, CDR2 YFSETQ. The CDR3 nucleotides read TGCGCCAGCAGCTTGGCGGCGACTCCCCATACGCAGTATTTT. It codes for CASSLAATPHTQYF.

V gene TRBV9 combines with J gene TRBJ2-7; TRBD2 matches at 7 bases. CDR3 length: 14 residues. V lost 0 bases, J lost 6 bases, and 6 bases stayed unmatched. Germline V lookup: CDR1 SGDLS, CDR2 YYNGEE. CDR3 loop: CASSVATTSTEQYF. The CDR3 nucleotides are TGTGCCAGCAGCGTAGCTACGACTAGCACCGAGCAGTACTTC.

The V and J genes are TRBV9 and TRBJ2-3; unclear D gene. The V and J ends lost 0 bases and 4 bases respectively, with 12 bases between them. From germline, CDR1 is SGDLS and CDR2 YYNGEE. This CDR3 comprises 15 residues. CDR3 sequence reads: CASSVEARRSDTQYF. In DNA, the CDR3 is TGTGCCAGCAGCGTAGAGGCCCGCAGGTCAGATACGCAGTATTTT.

In its sample, this clone was seen once. This chain's CDR3 is CAWSPPGWTGNEQFF. CDR3 in DNA: TGTGCCTGGAGCCCCCCGGGGTGGACCGGCAATGAGCAGTTCTTC. The gene calls are TRBV30 and TRBJ2-1, with TRBD2 as a possible D gene (5 bases). Trimming pared 3 bases from V and 6 bases from J, leaving 18 bases between. Germline CDR1 and CDR2: GTSNPN and SVGIG (reference sequence). This CDR3 spans 15 amino acids.

This sequence joins TRBV6-6 and TRBJ1-4, with TRBD1 as a possible D gene (6 bases). Trimming took off 3 bases at V and 8 bases at J, with 16 bases between the two ends. Germline CDR1 MNHNY, CDR2 SVGAGI (reference sequence). The CDR3 runs 15 residues. The CDR3 here is CASSYGGDIYEKLFF. Here the CDR3 DNA reads TGTGCCAGCAGTTATGGGGGGGACATATACGAAAAACTGTTTTTT.

This clone was seen a few times. The CDR3 spells CSVLGRNTEAFF. As DNA, the CDR3 is TGCAGCGTTCTGGGGAGGAACACTGAAGCTTTCTTT. The rearrangement joins TRBV29-1 to TRBJ1-1; D gene unclear. The CDR3 has 12 residues. Trimming pared 5 bases from V and 1 base from J, leaving 8 bases between. Germline V gives CDR1 SQVTM, CDR2 ANQGSEA.

The rearrangement uses TRBV7-2 and TRBJ1-2, with D possibly matching TRBD1 (5 bases). V lost 7 bases and J 0 bases, leaving 15 bases between the germline ends. The germline V gene has CDR1 SGHTA and CDR2 FQGNSA. The CDR3 runs 15 residues. The CDR3 nucleotides read TGTGCCAGCAAGGGGAATCCGGCAGCTAACTATGGCTACACCTTC. It codes for CASKGNPAANYGYTF.

Notes on this clone: The sample holds other DNA sequences that translate to the same CDR3. V gene TRBV7-9 combines with J gene TRBJ1-5; no firm D call. The CDR3 consists of 13 residues. CDR1 is SEHNR and CDR2 is FQNEAQ in the germline V gene (reference sequence). Trimming took 5 bases from V and 1 from J, leaving 6 bases between them. In DNA form, the CDR3 reads TGTGCCAGCAGCCTGGACAGCAATCAGCCCCAGCATTTT. This codes for CASSLDSNQPQHF.

The chain joins TRBV7-9 to TRBJ2-1, with 10 nucleotides matching TRBD2. CDR3 size: 15 residues. The V gene's germline CDR1 is SEHNR and CDR2 FQNEAQ (reference sequence). The trim removed 8 bases at V and 8 bases at J, leaving 12 bases unmatched. The CDR3 nucleotides read TGTGCCAGCGAGGGGGGCCTAGCGGGGGCCGATGAGCAGTTCTTC. Its protein is CASEGGLAGADEQFF.

This clone was detected once. The rearrangement joins TRBV10-3 to TRBJ1-1; a possible D gene is TRBD1 (5 bases). Trimming removed 4 bases at V and 0 bases at J, with 9 bases between. Germline values: CDR1 ENHRY, CDR2 SYGVKD. The CDR3 covers 14 residues. CDR3 nucleotide sequence: TGTGCCATCAGTGGGGGCCCCATGAACACTGAAGCTTTCTTT. Amino acids: CAISGGPMNTEAFF.

This chain connects TRBV7-6 to TRBJ1-2, with D tentatively TRBD1 (5 bases). CDR1 is SGHVS and CDR2 is FNYEAQ in the germline V gene. The length of the CDR3 is 14 residues. The germline V and J ends were trimmed by 1 base and 5 bases, with 11 bases remaining between them. CDR3 DNA sequence: TGTGCCAGCAGCTTAGATCTCCAGGGATATGGCTACACCTTC. As protein: CASSLDLQGYGYTF.

The chain recombines TRBV4-3 with TRBJ2-1; tentative D call: TRBD2 (5 bases). CDR3 size: 15 residues. Germline V CDR1 and CDR2: LGHNA, YSLEER. The V gene lost 3 bases and the J gene lost 8 bases, with 17 bases spanning the gap. Here the CDR3 reads CASSHERLLGDEQFF. The CDR3 region has the DNA TGCGCCAGCAGCCACGAGCGCTTGCTCGGGGATGAGCAGTTCTTC.

V is TRBV7-8 and J is TRBJ2-7; D gene uncertain. Germline assignment: CDR1 SGHVS and CDR2 FQNEAQ. V was trimmed by 1 base and J by 3 bases, leaving 7 bases between them. This CDR3 has 13 amino acids. CDR3 nucleotide sequence: TGTGCCAGCAGCTTAGTCCCTAACTACGAGCAGTACTTC. It is translated as CASSLVPNYEQYF. The complete variable domain, with remaining parts taken from reference TRBV7-8 and TRBJ2-7, reads GAGVSQSPRYKVAKRGQDVALRCDPISGHVSLFWYQQALGQGPEFLTYFQNEAQLDKSGLPSDRFFAERPEGSVSTLKIQRTQQEDSAVYLCASSLVPNYEQYFGPGTRLTVT.

The gene calls are TRBV2 and TRBJ2-7; D may be TRBD2 (6 bases). This CDR3 spans 13 amino acids. Trimming cost V 8 bases and J 9 bases, with 20 bases left between them. CDR1 is SNHLY, CDR2 FYNNEI, per germline. As DNA, the CDR3 is TGTGCCAGCGAGGGCGGGGCGTCTCACGGGCAGTACTTC. Residues: CASEGGASHGQYF.

V and J are TRBV5-6 and TRBJ1-6; D remains unclear. CDR1 and CDR2 from the germline V gene are SGHDT and YYEEEE. The CDR3 loop spans 12 amino acids. V lost 4 bases, J lost 9 bases, and 8 bases lay in between. CDR3 amino acids: CASSKDFSPLHF. CDR3 nucleotide sequence: TGTGCCAGCAGCAAGGATTTTTCACCCCTCCACTTT.

The gene calls are TRBV28 and TRBJ2-7, with D perhaps TRBD2 (6 bases). Germline values: CDR1 MDHEN, CDR2 SYDVKM. V was pared by 3 bases and J by 9 bases, with 18 bases between. The CDR3 covers 14 residues. The CDR3 sequence is CASSLGGTGSSQYF. Here the CDR3 DNA reads TGTGCCAGCAGTTTGGGCGGGACCGGGTCTTCGCAGTACTTC.